Listed below are T cell receptor beta chains from one sample, sequenced in a study of blood T cell repertoires in COVID-19. TCRdb keeps only in-frame clones here, not all; method: immunoSEQ multiplex PCR. The sample shows 270,000 or so clones, over 85% of them seen only once. The sequenced material came from peripheral blood. These receptors originate from a woman in her 30s with COVID-19, enrolled during active disease. The CDR3 runs from the conserved cysteine through the conserved F or W. Each record gives: V gene, J gene, D gene, clone size, CDR3 DNA, CDR3 protein. D genes are given only for firm matches. Clone size is given for some rows only: seen once, a few or many times, or a class if the clone is expanded.

V: TRBV24-1; J: TRBJ1-1; D: NA; size: NA; DNA: TGTGCCACCAGTGATTCACGGACGCGAAAGGGGGCTTTCTTT; CDR3: CATSDSRTRKGAFF
V: TRBV7-9; J: TRBJ2-1; D: TRBD2; size: NA; DNA: TGTGCCAGCAGCTTAGTGCGCGGGGGGCCCTACAATGAGCAGTTCTTC; CDR3: CASSLVRGGPYNEQFF
V: TRBV3-1/TRBV3-2; J: TRBJ2-2; D: TRBD1; size: NA; DNA: TGTGCCAGCAGCCAAGAGGACAGGGGGCTTTTCACCGGGGAGCTGTTTTTT; CDR3: CASSQEDRGLFTGELFF
V: TRBV4-2; J: TRBJ1-1; D: NA; size: NA; DNA: TGTGCCAGCAGCCAAGCGGGATCCACTGAAGCTTTCTTT; CDR3: CASSQAGSTEAFF
V: TRBV29-1; J: TRBJ2-3; D: NA; size: NA; DNA: TGCAGCGTTGAAGGTCCTCTGACAGGTGGAACAGATACGCAGTATTTT; CDR3: CSVEGPLTGGTDTQYF
V: TRBV27; J: TRBJ2-2; D: TRBD1; size: NA; DNA: TGTGCCAGCAGTTCCCCTAGGACAGGGGACACCGGGGAGCTGTTTTTT; CDR3: CASSSPRTGDTGELFF
V: TRBV5-4; J: TRBJ1-4; D: NA; size: few; DNA: TGTGCCAGCAGCTTGAGGAGTAGGGGAAATGAAAAACTGTTTTTT; CDR3: CASSLRSRGNEKLFF
V: TRBV30; J: TRBJ2-3; D: TRBD2; size: NA; DNA: TGTGCCTGGAGAGGGACTAGCGGCCGCACAGATACGCAGTATTTT; CDR3: CAWRGTSGRTDTQYF
V: TRBV19; J: TRBJ2-1; D: TRBD2; size: NA; DNA: TGTGCCACCGGACTAGCGGGCCGCTCCTACAATGAGCAGTTCTTC; CDR3: CATGLAGRSYNEQFF
V: TRBV6-4; J: TRBJ2-2; D: TRBD2; size: NA; DNA: TGTGCCAGCAGTTACCCTAGCGGGGGGGATACCGGGGAGCTGTTTTTT; CDR3: CASSYPSGGDTGELFF
V: TRBV7-8; J: TRBJ1-3; D: NA; size: NA; DNA: TGTGCCAGCAGCTGGGTGGGCGGGGAGAGCTCTGGAAACACCATATATTTT; CDR3: CASSWVGGESSGNTIYF
V: TRBV6-1; J: TRBJ1-3; D: TRBD1; size: once; DNA: TGTGCCAGCAGTGAGAACAGGGGAACTGGAAACACCATATATTTT; CDR3: CASSENRGTGNTIYF
V: TRBV6-5; J: TRBJ1-6; D: NA; size: NA; DNA: TGTGCCAGCAGTTACTGGCAGGGGAGTGGCAATTCACCCCTCCACTTT; CDR3: CASSYWQGSGNSPLHF
V: TRBV4-2; J: TRBJ1-5; D: TRBD1; size: NA; DNA: TGTGCCAGCAGCGCACGACAGGGCGGTTATCGGGATCAGCCCCAGCATTTT; CDR3: CASSARQGGYRDQPQHF
V: TRBV11-2; J: TRBJ1-2; D: TRBD1; size: NA; DNA: TGTGCCAGCAGTCCGGGACAGATGATGGGGGGCTTCTATGGCTACACCTTC; CDR3: CASSPGQMMGGFYGYTF
V: TRBV19; J: TRBJ1-2; D: TRBD1; size: NA; DNA: TGTGCCAGTAGTATAGATCCTTGGACAGGGGGCTACACCTTC; CDR3: CASSIDPWTGGYTF
V: TRBV5-1; J: TRBJ2-5; D: NA; size: NA; DNA: TGCGCCAGCAGCTTGCTCTCCGGGTCGGGGGAGACCCAGTACTTC; CDR3: CASSLLSGSGETQYF
V: TRBV3-1/TRBV3-2; J: TRBJ2-1; D: NA; size: NA; DNA: TGTGCCAGCAGCAGGCGGGGGCAATTCGATGAGCAGTTCTTC; CDR3: CASSRRGQFDEQFF
V: TRBV4-1; J: TRBJ1-2; D: NA; size: once; DNA: TGCGCCAGCAGCCGAGAGCACGCAGCGGGGGATGGTGGCTACACCTTC; CDR3: CASSREHAAGDGGYTF
V: TRBV10-1; J: TRBJ2-1; D: NA; size: once; DNA: TGCGCCAGCAGTGACTCAAATCCGATGAGGGGGGGCCTCCACAATGAGCAGTTCTTC; CDR3: CASSDSNPMRGGLHNEQFF
V: TRBV5-4; J: TRBJ2-7; D: TRBD2; size: NA; DNA: TGTGCCAGCAGCGACTTCCTAGCGGGGACTCTCTACGAGCAGTACTTC; CDR3: CASSDFLAGTLYEQYF
V: TRBV7-8; J: TRBJ2-1; D: NA; size: NA; DNA: TGTGCCAGCAGCTTAGTAGGGGCTGGTGAGCAGTTCTTC; CDR3: CASSLVGAGEQFF
V: TRBV28; J: TRBJ1-4; D: NA; size: NA; DNA: TGTGCCAGCAGTTTGAACAGGGTGAATGCTAATGAAAAACTGTTTTTT; CDR3: CASSLNRVNANEKLFF
V: TRBV6-5; J: TRBJ2-1; D: NA; size: once; DNA: TGTGCCACCTATTACAATGAGCAGTTCTTC; CDR3: CATYYNEQFF
V: TRBV7-9; J: TRBJ2-7; D: TRBD1; size: once; DNA: TGTGCCAGCAGCCTACAGGGGAACTCCTACGAGCAGTACTTC; CDR3: CASSLQGNSYEQYF
V: TRBV3-1/TRBV3-2; J: TRBJ2-1; D: TRBD2; size: NA; DNA: TGTGCCAGCAGGAGCGGGGGTACCTACAATGAGCAGTTCTTC; CDR3: CASRSGGTYNEQFF
V: TRBV25-1; J: TRBJ1-1; D: TRBD1; size: NA; DNA: TGTGCCAGCAGTGGTTTGGACAGGGTGTACACTGAAGCTTTCTTT; CDR3: CASSGLDRVYTEAFF
V: TRBV2; J: TRBJ1-2; D: TRBD1; size: once; DNA: TGTGCCAGTAACTTAGCGGGACAGTCTGCTAACTATGGCTACACCTTC; CDR3: CASNLAGQSANYGYTF
V: TRBV11-2; J: TRBJ2-5; D: NA; size: NA; DNA: TGTGCCAGCAGCTTAGGACCGCGGCAAGAGACCCAGTACTTC; CDR3: CASSLGPRQETQYF
V: TRBV7-8; J: TRBJ2-3; D: NA; size: NA; DNA: TGTGCCAGCAGCCCTTTTCTTGCGGGCAACACAGATACGCAGTATTTT; CDR3: CASSPFLAGNTDTQYF
V: TRBV29-1; J: TRBJ2-1; D: NA; size: NA; DNA: TGCAGCGTTGAGGGGGGAAACTACAATGAGCAGTTCTTC; CDR3: CSVEGGNYNEQFF
V: TRBV11-3; J: TRBJ2-2; D: NA; size: NA; DNA: TGTGCCAGCAGCTTACACAGTCGTACCGGGGAGCTGTTTTTT; CDR3: CASSLHSRTGELFF
V: TRBV3-1/TRBV3-2; J: TRBJ2-2; D: TRBD2; size: NA; DNA: TGTGCCAGCAGCGGGACTAGTCACACCGGGGAGCTGTTTTTT; CDR3: CASSGTSHTGELFF
V: TRBV28; J: TRBJ1-6; D: NA; size: NA; DNA: TGTGCCAGCAGTTTCCCTAATAATTCACCCCTCCACTTT; CDR3: CASSFPNNSPLHF
V: TRBV5-1; J: TRBJ2-5; D: NA; size: NA; DNA: TGCGCCAGCACCCGGCTCGGGGTAGGTCTGGAGACCCAGTACTTC; CDR3: CASTRLGVGLETQYF
V: TRBV5-1; J: TRBJ2-7; D: TRBD2; size: NA; DNA: TGCGCCAGCAGCACCATTAGCGGGGGGGCTCCCTACGAGCAGTACTTC; CDR3: CASSTISGGAPYEQYF
V: TRBV28; J: TRBJ1-4; D: TRBD1; size: NA; DNA: TGTGCCAGCAGGATAGGGGGCTTAGGTGAAAAACTGTTTTTT; CDR3: CASRIGGLGEKLFF
V: TRBV10-3; J: TRBJ1-1; D: NA; size: NA; DNA: TGTGCCATCAGTGAGCCAGGGGATGTGGACACTGAAGCTTTCTTT; CDR3: CAISEPGDVDTEAFF
V: TRBV4-1; J: TRBJ1-2; D: TRBD1; size: NA; DNA: TGCGCCAGCAGCCGATACCCCCGGGACAGGGGGAACTATGGCTACACCTTC; CDR3: CASSRYPRDRGNYGYTF
V: TRBV5-1; J: TRBJ1-1; D: NA; size: many; DNA: TGCGCCAGCGCCTTCGCCGGTGAAGCTTTCTTT; CDR3: CASAFAGEAFF
V: TRBV7-9; J: TRBJ1-1; D: NA; size: NA; DNA: TGTGCCAGCAGCTTAGCGGGAGGCAATACTCTTGAAGCTTTCTTT; CDR3: CASSLAGGNTLEAFF